This paragraph covers one T cell receptor beta chain sequence. The CDR3 covers 18 residues. In the source study's methods: How many nucleated cells were present was estimated from reference gene primer amplification. Some clones are missing from TCRdb's copy, which holds only in-frame ones; the method was immunoSEQ multiplex PCR. That table is the source of V, J and clone size, and D and trimming were worked out from the DNA. Among around 250,000 clones listed, roughly 80% were seen once. This sample is drawn from a study of blood T cell repertoires in COVID-19. Study-wide background: The United States, Italy and Spain were the sources of the acute and convalescent COVID-19 samples. Sources were T cells, B-cell-depleted T cells, or PBMCs; the material itself was cDNA or gDNA.

The specimen was peripheral blood. The sequence came from a woman aged 18-29 years with acute or convalescent COVID-19. The chain has TRBV21-1 and TRBJ2-3; the table's D call TRBD2 went unverified against the DNA. TRBV21-1 is reported as a pseudogene. The CDR3: CASSKAPVDHSFTDTQYF. The CDR3, as DNA: TGTGCCAGCAGCAAAGCCCCGGTTGATCACTCCTTCACAGATACGCAGTATTTT.